This TCR beta chain derives from a study of T cell responses to AZD1222 COVID-19 vaccine. The study, taken as a whole, reports: Repertoire samples came only from after the peak T cell response. Targeting of unmutated variant regions was reportedly seen in nearly half of spike-specific TCRs.

V lost 4 bases, J lost 0 bases, and 12 bases stayed unmatched. Germline V lookup: CDR1 MDHEN, CDR2 SYDVKM. CDR3 length: 19 residues. Profiling relied on immunoSEQ multiplex PCR, and the TCRdb table lists in-frame clones only, not all of them. The sample holds under 150,000 clones, about nine tenths seen once. Comment on this clone: Its matching antigen is unknown.

The material sequenced was peripheral blood, taken on day 0 of AZD1222 vaccination. The TCR comes from an adult in good health. This sequence joins TRBV28 and TRBJ1-5; TRBD1 agrees at 10 bases. CDR3 DNA sequence: TGTGCCAGCAGTTCGGTCGTAGACAGGGGGCTTTATAGCAATCAGCCCCAGCATTTT. As protein: CASSSVVDRGLYSNQPQHF.